This record looks at one T cell receptor beta chain sequence and its context. Its antigen remains unknown. CDR1 is MNHEY, CDR2 SVGAGI, per germline. This CDR3 has 15 amino acids. The V end lost 5 bases, the J end lost 8 bases, and 16 bases lay between the germline ends. This entry is derived from a study of cytomegalovirus exposure and HLA in healthy donors. Study-level points and caveats: In a later analysis, HLA-associated beta chains showed higher expansion and lower generation probabilities than comparable chains. Some V segments, including TRBV6-2 and TRBV6-3, were excluded as indistinguishable. Accurate prediction of HLA-A and HLA-B alleles (for most subjects) was reportedly achieved from TCR beta sequences.

This PCR relied on a set of 60 Vbeta primers and 13 Jbeta primers. Using immunoSEQ multiplex PCR, the repertoire was profiled, and TCRdb retains in-frame clones only, with some absent. The sample includes approximately 81,000 clones, approximately 74% seen only once; the top ten take about 6.2%. The rearrangement uses TRBV6-5 and TRBJ1-6; TRBD1 is a possible D gene (5 bases). The sequence derives from a woman in her forties or fifties in good health and CMV-seropositive. Material: PBMCs. The CDR3 spells CASSRQTGYYSPLHF. CDR3 DNA: TGTGCCAGCAGTCGACAGACTGGATACTATTCACCCCTCCACTTT.